This T cell receptor (beta chain) was captured by sequencing in a study of Ad26.COV2.S vaccination and SARS-CoV-2 variants. For the study at large: It was the COV1001 Ad26.COV2.S trial arm that included the donor. Ad26.COV2.S given intramuscularly, once or twice 56 days apart.

Produced via immunoSEQ multiplex PCR; TCRdb's table is partial and in-frame only. The repertoire has a few hundred thousand clones, 87% of them found once; the top ten carry 2.5% to 3.5%. Treatment: around 19 received Ad26.COV2.S at low or high dose, single or two shots; about 5 received placebo; per-sample allocation not given. Sampling occurred on day 63 after the first vaccine or placebo injection. Sequences were derived from peripheral blood, sampled in a trial of Ad26.COV2.S vaccine versus placebo. This receptor was taken from a person between 18 and 60 years old who received the Ad26.COV2.S COVID-19 vaccine or a placebo.

This CDR3 reads CASSLRFLGQDNQPQHF. The CDR3 DNA reads TGTGCCAGCAGCTTGCGGTTTTTGGGGCAGGACAATCAGCCCCAGCATTTT. This rearrangement joins TRBV7-8 to TRBJ1-5, with a weak D call TRBD1 (5 bases). V shed 3 bases and J shed 3 bases, with 18 bases lying between them. This CDR3 contains 17 residues. Germline CDR1 and CDR2: SGHVS and FQNEAQ.